This T cell receptor (beta chain) was documented in a study of CD8 T cells in Susac syndrome (dated by TCRdb to between 2017 and 2020). Turning to the overall study: Among the sequenced Susac syndrome patients, about six had clinically active disease and eight or nine were in clinical remission. Susac syndrome patients were therapy-naive, on corticosteroids (some also receiving IVIg), or on IVIg alone at blood withdrawal. Whether CD8+ T cell activation and differentiation in Susac syndrome was antigen driven was tested using repertoire sequencing.

For CDR1 and CDR2, the germline V gene lists SGHRS and YFSETQ. V loses 4 bases at its end and J loses 5 bases; junction bases beyond the gene matches: 9. Including cysteine and phenylalanine, the CDR3 has 14 amino acids. Only the CDR3 DNA is retained, 42 bases long and in frame from the first base. RNA was extracted with the RNeasy kit and 0.5 to 1 ug was reverse transcribed using random hexamers. The immunoSEQ multiplex PCR assay, covering 54 Vbeta and 13 Jbeta segments, was used to amplify TCR beta CDR3 regions. To correct PCR amplification bias, a synthetic template baseline was used for both primer optimization and computational correction. As for the authors' bioinformatics: Only productive sequences were kept, with reads annotated to V, D and J genes according to IMGT and analyzed in immunoSEQ Analyzer. Clonality was calculated as one minus the Shannon entropy normalized by log2 of the number of productive unique sequences. For each patient and control, public and private clones were evaluated among the 100 most prevalent clones. Susac-specific clones were defined as absent from healthy and MS cohorts, roughly 1,100 published viral clones and other ImmuneACCESS disease sequences. The public reads were reanalyzed by TCRdb: fastp trimming at Q25, MiXCR alignment, in-frame beta chains only. All rows with the same CDR3 protein become a single entry with the most common DNA and genes. The authors' filters were not applied to this entry. The sample includes over 120,000 distinct CDR3 sequences, with approximately 95% observed a single time. Of the sample, 0.13% to 0.15% falls within the top ten clones.

Peripheral blood CD8+ and CD4+ T cells from healthy donors, Susac syndrome patients and multiple sclerosis patients were profiled by high-throughput TCR beta sequencing. The Susac syndrome patients fulfilled recently defined diagnostic criteria for definite or probable disease. Bulk CD8+ and CD4+ T cells were purified by magnetic negative isolation, whereas CD8+ TEMRA cells were enriched by FACS. Blood was collected in EDTA tubes and processed within 24 hours, with PBMCs isolated through density gradient centrifugation. PBMCs intended for TCR sequencing were frozen in liquid nitrogen and were later thawed in a 37 degrees C water bath. The sorted or isolated CD4+, CD8+ and CD8+ TEMRA cells reached a purity of at least 90%. As concerns this clonotype: Its antigen is unknown. No much larger clone is present one base from it, and per-base qualities are unavailable.

What the study reported, not specific to this receptor: The CD4+ T cell repertoire of patients with Susac syndrome showed no detectable clonal expansion. The number of individuals in the TCR sequencing and HLA analysis was recognized as being relatively small.

The chain is made from TRBV5-1 and TRBJ2-7; TRBD1 aligns with 7 central bases. The source of this sequence is a human donor with Susac syndrome. The sequencing input was CD4+ T cells from PBMCs. The bases read TGCGCCAGCAGCCCGATTGGGACAGTTGACGAGCAGTACTTC. Its translation is CASSPIGTVDEQYF.